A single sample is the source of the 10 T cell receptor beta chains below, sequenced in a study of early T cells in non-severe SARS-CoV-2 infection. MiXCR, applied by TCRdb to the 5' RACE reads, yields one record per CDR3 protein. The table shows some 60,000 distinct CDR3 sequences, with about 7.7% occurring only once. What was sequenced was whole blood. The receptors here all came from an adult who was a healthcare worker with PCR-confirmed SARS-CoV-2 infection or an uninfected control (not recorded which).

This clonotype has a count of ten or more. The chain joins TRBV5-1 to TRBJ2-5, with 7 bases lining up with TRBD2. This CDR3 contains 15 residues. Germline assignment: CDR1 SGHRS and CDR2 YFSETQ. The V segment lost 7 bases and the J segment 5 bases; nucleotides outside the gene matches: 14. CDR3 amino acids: CASQRLAGDAETQYF. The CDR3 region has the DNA TGCGCCAGCCAAAGGCTGGCGGGAGATGCGGAGACCCAGTACTTC.

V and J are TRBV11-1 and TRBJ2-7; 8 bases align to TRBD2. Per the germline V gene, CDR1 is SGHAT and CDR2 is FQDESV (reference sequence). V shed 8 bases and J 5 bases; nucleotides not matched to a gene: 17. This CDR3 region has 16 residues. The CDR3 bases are TGTGCCAGCTCACAACGGCCCGGGAGGGCCACCCACGAGCAGTACTTC. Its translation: CASSQRPGRATHEQYF.

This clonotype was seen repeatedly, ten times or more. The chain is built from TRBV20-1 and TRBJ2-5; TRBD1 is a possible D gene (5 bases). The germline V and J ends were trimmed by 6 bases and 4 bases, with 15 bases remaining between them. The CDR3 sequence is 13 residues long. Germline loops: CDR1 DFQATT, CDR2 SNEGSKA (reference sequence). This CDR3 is CSAPPQARETQYF. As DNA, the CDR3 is TGCAGTGCCCCTCCACAGGCTCGAGAGACCCAGTACTTC.

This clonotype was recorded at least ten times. The CDR3 DNA follows: TGCGCCAGCAGCTTGGCGGCGGCAGTCTCCTACGAGCAGTACTTC. Residues: CASSLAAAVSYEQYF. The gene calls are TRBV5-1 and TRBJ2-7; D gene unclear. The germline V gene has CDR1 SGHRS and CDR2 YFSETQ. The CDR3 length is 15 residues. Trimming stripped 0 bases from V and 0 bases from J, with 10 bases between. Supplemented by reference TRBV5-1 and TRBJ2-7, the full variable domain reads KAGVTQTPRYLIKTRGQQVTLSCSPISGHRSVSWYQQTPGQGLQFLFEYFSETQRNKGNFPGRFSGRQFSNSRSEMNVSTLELGDSALYLCASSLAAAVSYEQYFGPGTRLTVT.

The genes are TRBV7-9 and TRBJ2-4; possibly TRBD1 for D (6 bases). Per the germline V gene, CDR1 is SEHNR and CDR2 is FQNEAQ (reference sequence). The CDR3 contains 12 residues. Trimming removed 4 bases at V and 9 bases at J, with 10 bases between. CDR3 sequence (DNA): TGTGCCAGCAGCTCGCAACAGGGCATTCAGTACTTC. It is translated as CASSSQQGIQYF.

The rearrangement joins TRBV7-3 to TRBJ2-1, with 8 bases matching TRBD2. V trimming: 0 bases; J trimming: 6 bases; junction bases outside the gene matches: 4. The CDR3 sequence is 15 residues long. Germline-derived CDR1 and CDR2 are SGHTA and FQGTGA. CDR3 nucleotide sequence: TGTGCCAGCAGCTTAACGGAGCGGGAGCGCAATGAGCAGTTCTTC. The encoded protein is CASSLTERERNEQFF.

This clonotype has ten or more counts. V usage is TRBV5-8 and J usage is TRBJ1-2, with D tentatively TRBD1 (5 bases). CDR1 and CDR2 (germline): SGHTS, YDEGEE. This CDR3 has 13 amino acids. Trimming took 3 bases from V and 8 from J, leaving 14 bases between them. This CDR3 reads CASSWGSPGGYTF. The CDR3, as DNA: TGTGCCAGCAGCTGGGGGAGCCCTGGGGGCTACACCTTC.

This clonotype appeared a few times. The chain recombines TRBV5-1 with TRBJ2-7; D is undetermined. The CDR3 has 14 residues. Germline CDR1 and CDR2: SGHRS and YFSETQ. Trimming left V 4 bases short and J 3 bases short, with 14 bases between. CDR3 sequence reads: CASSIDPEIYEQYF. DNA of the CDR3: TGCGCCAGCAGCATAGACCCAGAAATCTACGAGCAGTACTTC.

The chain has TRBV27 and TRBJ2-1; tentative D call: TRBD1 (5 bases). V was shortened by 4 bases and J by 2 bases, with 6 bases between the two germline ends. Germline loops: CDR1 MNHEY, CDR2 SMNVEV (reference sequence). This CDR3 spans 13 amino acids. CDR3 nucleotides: TGTGCCAGCAGTTGGGGCCCCTACAATGAGCAGTTCTTC. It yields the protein CASSWGPYNEQFF.

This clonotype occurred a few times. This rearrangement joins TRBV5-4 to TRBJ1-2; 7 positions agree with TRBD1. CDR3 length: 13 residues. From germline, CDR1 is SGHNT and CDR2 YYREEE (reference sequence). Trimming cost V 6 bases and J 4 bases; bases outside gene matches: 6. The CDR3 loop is CASTQQGTYGYTF. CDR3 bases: TGTGCCAGCACACAACAGGGGACCTATGGCTACACCTTC.